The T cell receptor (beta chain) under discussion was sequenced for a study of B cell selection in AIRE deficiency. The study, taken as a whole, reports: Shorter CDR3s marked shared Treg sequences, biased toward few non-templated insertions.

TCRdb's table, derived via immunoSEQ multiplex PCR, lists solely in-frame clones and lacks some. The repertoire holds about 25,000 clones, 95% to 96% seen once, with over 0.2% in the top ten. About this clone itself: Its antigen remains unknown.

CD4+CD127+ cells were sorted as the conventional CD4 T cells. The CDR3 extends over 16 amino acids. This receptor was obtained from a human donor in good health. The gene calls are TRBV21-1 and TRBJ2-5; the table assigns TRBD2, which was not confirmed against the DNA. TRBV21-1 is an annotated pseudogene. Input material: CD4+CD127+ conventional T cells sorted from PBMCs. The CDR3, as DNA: TGTGCCAGCAGCAAGGCTTGCGGGAGGGCCCTCGAGACCCAGTACTTC. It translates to CASSKACGRALETQYF.